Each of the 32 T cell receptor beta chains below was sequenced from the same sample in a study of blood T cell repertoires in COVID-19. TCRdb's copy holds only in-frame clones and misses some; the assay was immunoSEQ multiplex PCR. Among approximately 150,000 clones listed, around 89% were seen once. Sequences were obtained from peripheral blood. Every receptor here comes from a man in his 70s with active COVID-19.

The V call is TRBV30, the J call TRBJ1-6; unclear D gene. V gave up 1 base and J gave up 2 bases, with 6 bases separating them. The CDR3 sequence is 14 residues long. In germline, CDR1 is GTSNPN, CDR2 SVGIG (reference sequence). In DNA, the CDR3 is TGTGCCTGGAGTGGAACTGCCTATAATTCACCCCTCCACTTT. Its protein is CAWSGTAYNSPLHF.

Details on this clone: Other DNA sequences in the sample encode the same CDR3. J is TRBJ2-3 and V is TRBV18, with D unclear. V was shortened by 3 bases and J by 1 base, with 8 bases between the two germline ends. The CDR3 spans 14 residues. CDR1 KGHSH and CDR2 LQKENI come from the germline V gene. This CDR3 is CASSPTQGTDTQYF. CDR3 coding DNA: TGTGCCAGCTCACCGACCCAGGGCACAGATACGCAGTATTTT. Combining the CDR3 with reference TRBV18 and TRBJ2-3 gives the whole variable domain NAGVMQNPRHLVRRRGQEARLRCSPMKGHSHVYWYRQLPEEGLKFMVYLQKENIIDESGMPKERFSAEFPKEGPSILRIQQVVRGDSAAYFCASSPTQGTDTQYFGPGTRLTVL.

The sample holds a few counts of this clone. CDR3 coding DNA: TGTGCCAGCAGCCGAGCGCCTTCTAACTATGGCTACACCTTC. Translated: CASSRAPSNYGYTF. V usage is TRBV6-6 and J usage is TRBJ1-2; no clear D. The V end was cut by 6 bases, the J end by 0 bases, with 11 bases between. In germline, CDR1 is MNHNY, CDR2 SVGAGI (reference sequence). The CDR3 loop spans 14 amino acids.

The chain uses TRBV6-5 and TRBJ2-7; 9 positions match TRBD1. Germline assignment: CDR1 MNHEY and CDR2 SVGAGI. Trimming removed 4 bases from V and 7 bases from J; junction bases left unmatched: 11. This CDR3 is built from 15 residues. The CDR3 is CASSSGGTGFVEQYF. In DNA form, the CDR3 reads TGTGCCAGCAGTTCAGGCGGGACAGGGTTCGTAGAGCAGTACTTC.

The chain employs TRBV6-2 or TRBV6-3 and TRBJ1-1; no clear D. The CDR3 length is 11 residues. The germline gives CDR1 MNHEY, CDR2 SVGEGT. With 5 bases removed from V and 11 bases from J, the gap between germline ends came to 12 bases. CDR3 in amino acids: CASSTLGGAFF. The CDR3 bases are TGTGCCAGCAGTACACTAGGTGGTGCTTTCTTT.

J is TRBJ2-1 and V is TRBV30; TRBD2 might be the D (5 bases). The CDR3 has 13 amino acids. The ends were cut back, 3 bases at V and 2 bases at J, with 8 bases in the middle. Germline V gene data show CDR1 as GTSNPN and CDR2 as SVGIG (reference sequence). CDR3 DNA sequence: TGTGCCTGGAGCGAGGGTCCCTACAATGAGCAGTTCTTC. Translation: CAWSEGPYNEQFF.

As DNA, the CDR3 is TGTGCCAGCAGTCCCGCACGACAGGGCTTCAATGAGCAGTTCTTC. Residues: CASSPARQGFNEQFF. V is TRBV7-2 and J is TRBJ2-1; 7 nucleotides agree with TRBD1. Trimming took 6 bases from V and 6 from J; bases not matched to a gene: 11. CDR3 length equals 15 residues. The V gene's germline CDR1 is SGHTA and CDR2 FQGNSA.

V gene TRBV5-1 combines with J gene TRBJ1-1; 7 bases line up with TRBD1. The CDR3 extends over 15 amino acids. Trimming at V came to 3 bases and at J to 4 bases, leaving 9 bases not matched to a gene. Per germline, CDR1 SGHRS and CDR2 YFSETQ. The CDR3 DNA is TGCGCCAGCAGCTGGGGGACAGCCGCGAGCACTGAAGCTTTCTTT. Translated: CASSWGTAASTEAFF.

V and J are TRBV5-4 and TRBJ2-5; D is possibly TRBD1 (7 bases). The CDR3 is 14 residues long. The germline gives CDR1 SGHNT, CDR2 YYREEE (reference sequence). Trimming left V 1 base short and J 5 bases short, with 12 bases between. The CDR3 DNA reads TGTGCCAGCAGCTTGTTGTCAGGGGGGGAGACCCAGTACTTC. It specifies CASSLLSGGETQYF.

For the CDR3, the DNA is TGTGCCAGCAGCGCTGGGACAGTCTCCTACGAGCAGTACTTC. It specifies CASSAGTVSYEQYF. V gene TRBV5-4 combines with J gene TRBJ2-7; TRBD1 matches at 7 bases. CDR3 length: 14 amino acids. V gave up 4 bases and J gave up 0 bases; unmatched junction bases: 4. From germline, CDR1 is SGHNT and CDR2 YYREEE (reference sequence).

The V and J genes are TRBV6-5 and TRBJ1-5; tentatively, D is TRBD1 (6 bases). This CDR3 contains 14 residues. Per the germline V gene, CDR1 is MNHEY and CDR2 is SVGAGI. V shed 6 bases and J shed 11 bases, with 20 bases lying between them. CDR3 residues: CASSQTGEKGAQHF. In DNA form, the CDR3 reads TGTGCCAGCAGCCAGACAGGAGAGAAAGGGGCCCAGCATTTT.

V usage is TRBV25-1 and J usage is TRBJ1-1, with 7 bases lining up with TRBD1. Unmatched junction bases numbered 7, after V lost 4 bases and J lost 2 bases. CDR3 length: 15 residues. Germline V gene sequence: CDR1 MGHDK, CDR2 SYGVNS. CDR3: CASSVRDSLNTEAFF. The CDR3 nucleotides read TGTGCCAGCAGTGTCCGGGACAGTTTAAACACTGAAGCTTTCTTT.

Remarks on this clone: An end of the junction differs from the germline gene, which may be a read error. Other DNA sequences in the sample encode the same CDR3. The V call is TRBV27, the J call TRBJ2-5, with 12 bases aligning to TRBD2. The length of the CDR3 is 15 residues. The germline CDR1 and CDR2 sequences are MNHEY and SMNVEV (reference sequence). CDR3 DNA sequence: TGTGCCAGCAACCTAGCGGGAGGGCCCGGAGAGACCCAATACTTC. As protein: CASNLAGGPGETQYF.

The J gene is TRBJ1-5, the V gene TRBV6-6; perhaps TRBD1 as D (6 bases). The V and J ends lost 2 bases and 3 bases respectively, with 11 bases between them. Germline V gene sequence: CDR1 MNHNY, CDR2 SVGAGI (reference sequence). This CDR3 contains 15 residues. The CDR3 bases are TGTGCCAGCAGTTACGGACAGTCCTCCAATCAGCCCCAGCATTTT. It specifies CASSYGQSSNQPQHF.

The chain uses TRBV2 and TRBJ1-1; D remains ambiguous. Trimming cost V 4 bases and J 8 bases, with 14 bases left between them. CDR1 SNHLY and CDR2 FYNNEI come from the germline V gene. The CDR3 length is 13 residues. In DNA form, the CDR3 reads TGTGCCAGCAGTGGAGGCCGGTCTCAGGAAGCTTTCTTT. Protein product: CASSGGRSQEAFF.

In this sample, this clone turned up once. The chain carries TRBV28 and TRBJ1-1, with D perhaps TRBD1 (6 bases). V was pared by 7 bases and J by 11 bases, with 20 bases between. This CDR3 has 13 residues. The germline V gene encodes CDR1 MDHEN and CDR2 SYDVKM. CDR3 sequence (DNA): TGTGCCAGCACCGGCCCCGAGGGGACAAAGGCTTTCTTT. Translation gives CASTGPEGTKAFF.

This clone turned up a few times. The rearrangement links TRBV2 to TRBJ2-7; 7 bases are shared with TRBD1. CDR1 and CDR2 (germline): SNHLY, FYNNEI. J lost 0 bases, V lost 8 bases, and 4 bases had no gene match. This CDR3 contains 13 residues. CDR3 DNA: TGTGCCAGCGCTAGGGACAGCTCCTACGAGCAGTACTTC. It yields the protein CASARDSSYEQYF.

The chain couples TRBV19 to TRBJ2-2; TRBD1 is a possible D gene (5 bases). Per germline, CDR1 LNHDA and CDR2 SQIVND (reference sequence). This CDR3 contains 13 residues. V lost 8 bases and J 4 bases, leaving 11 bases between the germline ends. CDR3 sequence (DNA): TGTGCCAGTGGGGCTACGACCACCGGGGAGCTGTTTTTT. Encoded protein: CASGATTTGELFF.

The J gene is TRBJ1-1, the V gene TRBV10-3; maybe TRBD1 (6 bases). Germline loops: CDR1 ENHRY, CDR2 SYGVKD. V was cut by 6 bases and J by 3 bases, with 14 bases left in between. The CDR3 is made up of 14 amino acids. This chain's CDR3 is CAISSGVGDTEAFF. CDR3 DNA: TGTGCCATCAGCTCAGGGGTCGGGGACACTGAAGCTTTCTTT.

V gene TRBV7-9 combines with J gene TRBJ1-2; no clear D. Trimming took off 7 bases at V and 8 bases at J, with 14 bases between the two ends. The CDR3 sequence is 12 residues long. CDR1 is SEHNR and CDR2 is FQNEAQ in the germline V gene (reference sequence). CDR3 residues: CASTFGVWGYTF. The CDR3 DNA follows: TGTGCCAGCACTTTCGGGGTTTGGGGCTACACCTTC.

As DNA, the CDR3 is TGTGCCAGCTCAGCCCAAGGGACAGGGAGCAATGAGCAGTTCTTC. Its translation is CASSAQGTGSNEQFF. This sequence joins TRBV18 and TRBJ2-1, with 9 bases that match TRBD1. CDR1 and CDR2 (germline): KGHSH, LQKENI. The CDR3 extends over 15 amino acids. Trimming cost V 5 bases and J 6 bases; bases outside gene matches: 8.

CDR3 DNA: TGTGCCAGCAGCCAAGAATTCACCGGGGGTGAAGCTTTCTTT. Amino acid sequence: CASSQEFTGGEAFF. V and J are TRBV3-1 (or the pseudogene TRBV3-2) and TRBJ1-1; possible D gene TRBD1, 5 bases. The CDR3 spans 14 residues. The germline V and J ends were trimmed by 0 bases and 7 bases, with 12 bases remaining between them. The germline CDR1 and CDR2 sequences are LGHDT and YNNKEL (reference sequence).

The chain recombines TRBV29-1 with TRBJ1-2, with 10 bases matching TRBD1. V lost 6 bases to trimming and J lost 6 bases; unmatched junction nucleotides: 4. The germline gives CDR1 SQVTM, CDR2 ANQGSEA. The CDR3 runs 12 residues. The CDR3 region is CSVRQGADGYTF. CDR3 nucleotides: TGCAGCGTCCGACAGGGGGCGGATGGCTACACCTTC.

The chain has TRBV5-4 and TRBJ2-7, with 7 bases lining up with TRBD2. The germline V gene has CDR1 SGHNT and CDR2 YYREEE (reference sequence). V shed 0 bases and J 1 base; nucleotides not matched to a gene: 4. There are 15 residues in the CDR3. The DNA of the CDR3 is TGTGCCAGCAGCTTGGGCCAGCGGGGTTCCTACGAGCAGTACTTC. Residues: CASSLGQRGSYEQYF.

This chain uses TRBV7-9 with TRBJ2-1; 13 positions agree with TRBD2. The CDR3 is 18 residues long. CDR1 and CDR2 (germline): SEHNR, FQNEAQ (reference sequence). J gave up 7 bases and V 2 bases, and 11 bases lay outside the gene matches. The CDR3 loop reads CASSLPIRLAGGRNEQFF. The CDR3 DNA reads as TGTGCCAGCAGCTTACCTATTAGACTAGCGGGAGGTCGGAATGAGCAGTTCTTC.

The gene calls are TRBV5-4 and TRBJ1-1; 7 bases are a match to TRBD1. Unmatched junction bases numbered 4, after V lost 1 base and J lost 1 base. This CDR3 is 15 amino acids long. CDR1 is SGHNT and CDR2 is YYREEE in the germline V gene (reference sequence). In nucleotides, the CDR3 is TGTGCCAGCAGCTTGCCGGGACAGAGGAACACTGAAGCTTTCTTT. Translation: CASSLPGQRNTEAFF. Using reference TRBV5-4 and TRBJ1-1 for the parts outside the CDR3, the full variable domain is ETGVTQSPTHLIKTRGQQVTLRCSSQSGHNTVSWYQQALGQGPQFIFQYYREEENGRGNFPPRFSGLQFPNYSSELNVNALELDDSALYLCASSLPGQRNTEAFFGQGTRLTVV.

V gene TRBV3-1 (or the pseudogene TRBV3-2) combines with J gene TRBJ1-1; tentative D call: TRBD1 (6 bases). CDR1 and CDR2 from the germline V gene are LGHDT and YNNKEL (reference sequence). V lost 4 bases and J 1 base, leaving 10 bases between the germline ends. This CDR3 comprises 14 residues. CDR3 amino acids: CASSLGQTNTEAFF. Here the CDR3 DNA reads TGTGCCAGCAGCCTCGGACAGACGAACACTGAAGCTTTCTTT.

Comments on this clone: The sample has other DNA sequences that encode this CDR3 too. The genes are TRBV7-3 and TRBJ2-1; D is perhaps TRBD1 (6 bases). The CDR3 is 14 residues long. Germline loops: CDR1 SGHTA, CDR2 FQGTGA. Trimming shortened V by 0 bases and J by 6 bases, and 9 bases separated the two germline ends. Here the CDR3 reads CASSLTSGANEQFF. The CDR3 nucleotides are TGTGCCAGCAGCTTAACCTCAGGGGCCAATGAGCAGTTCTTC. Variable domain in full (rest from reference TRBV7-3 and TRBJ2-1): GAGVSQTPSNKVTEKGKYVELRCDPISGHTALYWYRQSLGQGPEFLIYFQGTGAADDSGLPNDRFFAVRPEGSVSTLKIQRTERGDSAVYLCASSLTSGANEQFFGPGTRLTVL.

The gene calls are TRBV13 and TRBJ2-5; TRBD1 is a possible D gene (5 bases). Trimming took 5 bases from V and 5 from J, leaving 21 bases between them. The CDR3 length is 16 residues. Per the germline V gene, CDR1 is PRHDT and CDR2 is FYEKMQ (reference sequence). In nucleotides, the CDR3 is TGTGCCAGCAGCCCCCGTGGACGGTGGGGCCAGGAGACCCAGTACTTC. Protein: CASSPRGRWGQETQYF. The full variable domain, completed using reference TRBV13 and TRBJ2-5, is AAGVIQSPRHLIKEKRETATLKCYPIPRHDTVYWYQQGPGQDPQFLISFYEKMQSDKGSIPDRFSAQQFSDYHSELNMSSLELGDSALYFCASSPRGRWGQETQYFGPGTRLLVL.

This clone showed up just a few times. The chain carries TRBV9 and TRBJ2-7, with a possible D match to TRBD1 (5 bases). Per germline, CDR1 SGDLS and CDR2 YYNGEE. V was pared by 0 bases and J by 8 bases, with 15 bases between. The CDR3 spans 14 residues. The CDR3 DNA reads TGTGCCAGCAGCGTAGATTCAGGGCCTACGAAGCAGTACTTC. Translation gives CASSVDSGPTKQYF.

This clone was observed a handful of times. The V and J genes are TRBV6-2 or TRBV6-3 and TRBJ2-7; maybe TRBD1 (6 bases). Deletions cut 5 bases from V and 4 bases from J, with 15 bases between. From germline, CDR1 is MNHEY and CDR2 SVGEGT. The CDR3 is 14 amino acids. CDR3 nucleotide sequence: TGTGCCAGCAGTCCGCCGACGGACAGTTACGAGCAGTACTTC. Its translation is CASSPPTDSYEQYF.

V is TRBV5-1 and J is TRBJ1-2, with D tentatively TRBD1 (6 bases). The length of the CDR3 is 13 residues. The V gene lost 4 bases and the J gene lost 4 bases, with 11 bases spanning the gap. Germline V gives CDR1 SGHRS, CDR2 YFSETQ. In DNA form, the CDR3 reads TGCGCCAGCAGCCCCGGACAGAGCTATGGCTACACCTTC. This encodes CASSPGQSYGYTF.